Sequencing of this T cell receptor beta chain was carried out in a study of blood T cell repertoires in COVID-19. The germline gives CDR1 SNHLY, CDR2 FYNNEI. CDR3 length: 15 amino acids. With V trimmed by 7 bases and J by 2 bases, 4 bases remained unmatched. Repertoires were generated with immunoSEQ multiplex PCR, while TCRdb's copy carries only in-frame clones and drops some. Of 250,000 to 300,000 clones detected, roughly 85% appear once; the ten largest clones hold under 5.5%. This clonotype was sampled from a man in his fifties or sixties who had recovered from COVID-19. The V gene is TRBV2, the J gene TRBJ1-6; 8 nucleotides match TRBD1. The sequencing sample was made of peripheral blood. CDR3 region: CASKDRDTYNSPLHF. In nucleotides, the CDR3 is TGTGCCAGCAAGGACAGGGACACCTATAATTCACCCCTCCACTTT.